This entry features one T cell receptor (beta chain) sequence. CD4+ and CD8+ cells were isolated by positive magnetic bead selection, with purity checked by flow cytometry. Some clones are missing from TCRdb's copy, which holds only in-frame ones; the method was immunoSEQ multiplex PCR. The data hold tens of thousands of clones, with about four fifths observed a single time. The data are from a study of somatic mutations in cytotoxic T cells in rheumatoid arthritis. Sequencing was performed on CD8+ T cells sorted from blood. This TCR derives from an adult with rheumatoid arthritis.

The CDR3 DNA reads as TGTGCCAGCAGCTTGGGGGAGGATGAAGCTTTCTTT. This encodes CASSLGEDEAFF. J is TRBJ1-1 and V is TRBV5-6; no reliable D call. Deletions cut 0 bases from V and 7 bases from J, with 7 bases between. This CDR3 comprises 12 residues. Per the germline V gene, CDR1 is SGHDT and CDR2 is YYEEEE.